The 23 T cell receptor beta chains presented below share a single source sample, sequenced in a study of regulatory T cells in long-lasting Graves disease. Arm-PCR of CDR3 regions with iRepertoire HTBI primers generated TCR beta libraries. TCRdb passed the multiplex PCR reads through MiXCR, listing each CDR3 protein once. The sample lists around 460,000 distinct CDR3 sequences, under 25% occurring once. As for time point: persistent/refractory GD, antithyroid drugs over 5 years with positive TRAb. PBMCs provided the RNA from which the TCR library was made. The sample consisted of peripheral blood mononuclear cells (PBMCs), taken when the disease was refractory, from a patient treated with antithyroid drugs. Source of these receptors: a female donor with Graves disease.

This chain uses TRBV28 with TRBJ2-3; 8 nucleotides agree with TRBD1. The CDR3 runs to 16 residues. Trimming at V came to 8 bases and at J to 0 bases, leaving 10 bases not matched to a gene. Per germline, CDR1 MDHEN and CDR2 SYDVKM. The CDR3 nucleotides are TGTGCCAGCGGGAGACAGGGGTTAACTAGCACAGATACGCAGTATTTT. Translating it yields CASGRQGLTSTDTQYF.

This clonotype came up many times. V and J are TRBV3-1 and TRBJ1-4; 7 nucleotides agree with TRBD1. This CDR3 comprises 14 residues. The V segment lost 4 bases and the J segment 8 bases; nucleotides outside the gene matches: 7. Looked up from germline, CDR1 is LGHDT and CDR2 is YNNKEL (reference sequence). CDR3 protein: CASSPTGRGEKLFF. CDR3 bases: TGTGCCAGCAGCCCGACAGGGCGCGGGGAAAAACTGTTTTTT.

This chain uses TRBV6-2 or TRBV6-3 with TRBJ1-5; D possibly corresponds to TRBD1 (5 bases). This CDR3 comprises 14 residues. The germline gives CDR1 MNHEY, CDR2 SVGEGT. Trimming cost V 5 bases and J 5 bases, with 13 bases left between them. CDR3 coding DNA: TGTGCCAGCAGTACGGAAGGGGAATATCAGCCCCAGCATTTT. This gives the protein CASSTEGEYQPQHF.

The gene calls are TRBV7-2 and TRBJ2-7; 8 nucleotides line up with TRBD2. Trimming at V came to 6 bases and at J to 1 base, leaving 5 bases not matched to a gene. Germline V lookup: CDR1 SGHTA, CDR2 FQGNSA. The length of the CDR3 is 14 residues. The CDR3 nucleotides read TGTGCCAGCAGGTGGGGCGGGGGGTCCTACGAGCAGTACTTC. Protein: CASRWGGGSYEQYF. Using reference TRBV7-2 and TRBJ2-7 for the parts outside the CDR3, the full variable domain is GAGVSQSPSNKVTEKGKDVELRCDPISGHTALYWYRQSLGQGLEFLIYFQGNSAPDKSGLPSDRFSAERTGGSVSTLTIQRTQQEDSAVYLCASRWGGGSYEQYFGPGTRLTVT.

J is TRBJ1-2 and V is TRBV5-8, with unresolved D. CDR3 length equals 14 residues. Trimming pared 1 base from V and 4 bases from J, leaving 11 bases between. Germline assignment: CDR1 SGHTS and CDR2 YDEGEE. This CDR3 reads CASSLRIGVYGYTF. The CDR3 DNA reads TGTGCCAGCAGCTTGAGGATTGGAGTCTATGGCTACACCTTC.

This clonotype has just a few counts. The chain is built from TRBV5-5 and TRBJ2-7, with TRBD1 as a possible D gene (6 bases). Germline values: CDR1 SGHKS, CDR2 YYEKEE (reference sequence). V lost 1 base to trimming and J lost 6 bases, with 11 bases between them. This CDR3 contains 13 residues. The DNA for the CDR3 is TGTGCCAGCAGCTTGTGGGACAATCCCGAGCAGTACTTC. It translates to CASSLWDNPEQYF.

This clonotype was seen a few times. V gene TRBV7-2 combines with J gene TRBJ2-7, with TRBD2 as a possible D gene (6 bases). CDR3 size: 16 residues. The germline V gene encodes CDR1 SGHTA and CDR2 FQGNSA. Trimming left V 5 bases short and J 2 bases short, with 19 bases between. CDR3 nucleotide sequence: TGTGCCAGCAGCCCTTCGGCTAGCGTCAATGCCTACGAGCAGTACTTC. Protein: CASSPSASVNAYEQYF.

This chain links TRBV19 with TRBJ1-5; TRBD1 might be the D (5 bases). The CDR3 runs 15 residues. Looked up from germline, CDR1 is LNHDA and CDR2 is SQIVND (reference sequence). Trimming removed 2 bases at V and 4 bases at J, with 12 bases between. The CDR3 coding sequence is TGTGCCAGTAGTATAAGGGACTTACTGAATCAGCCCCAGCATTTT. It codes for CASSIRDLLNQPQHF.

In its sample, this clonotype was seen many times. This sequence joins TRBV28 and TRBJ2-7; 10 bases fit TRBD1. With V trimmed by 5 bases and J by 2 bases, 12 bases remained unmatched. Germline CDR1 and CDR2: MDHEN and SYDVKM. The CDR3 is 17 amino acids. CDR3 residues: CASSMPLDRGSPYEQYF. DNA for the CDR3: TGTGCCAGCAGTATGCCACTGGACAGGGGGTCCCCCTACGAGCAGTACTTC.

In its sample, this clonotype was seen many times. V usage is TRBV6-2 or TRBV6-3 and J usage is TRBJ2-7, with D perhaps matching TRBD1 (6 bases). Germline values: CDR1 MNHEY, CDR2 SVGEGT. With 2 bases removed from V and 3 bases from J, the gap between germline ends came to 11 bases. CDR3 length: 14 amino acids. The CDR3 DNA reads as TGTGCCAGCAGTTACGAACAGGGCGACTACGAGCAGTACTTC. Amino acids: CASSYEQGDYEQYF.

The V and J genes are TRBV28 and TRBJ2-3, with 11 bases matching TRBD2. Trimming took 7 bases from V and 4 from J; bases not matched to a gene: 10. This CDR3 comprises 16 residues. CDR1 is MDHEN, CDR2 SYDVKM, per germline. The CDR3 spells CASTPSLAGVSDTQYF. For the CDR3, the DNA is TGTGCCAGCACCCCCTCACTAGCGGGGGTTTCAGATACGCAGTATTTT.

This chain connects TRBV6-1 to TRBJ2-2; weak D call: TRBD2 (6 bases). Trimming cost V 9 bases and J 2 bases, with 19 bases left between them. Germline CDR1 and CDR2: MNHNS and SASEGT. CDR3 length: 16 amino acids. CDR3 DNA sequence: TGTGCCAGTGTCACCGGGACTTCTATAAACACCGGGGAGCTGTTTTTT. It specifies CASVTGTSINTGELFF.

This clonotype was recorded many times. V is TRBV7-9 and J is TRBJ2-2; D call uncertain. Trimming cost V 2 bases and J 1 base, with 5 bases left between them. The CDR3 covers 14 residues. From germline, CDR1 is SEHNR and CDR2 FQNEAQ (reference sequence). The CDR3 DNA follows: TGTGCCAGCAGCTTAAGTCGGAACACCGGGGAGCTGTTTTTT. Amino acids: CASSLSRNTGELFF. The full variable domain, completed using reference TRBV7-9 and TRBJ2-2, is DTGVSQNPRHKITKRGQNVTFRCDPISEHNRLYWYRQTLGQGPEFLTYFQNEAQLEKSRLLSDRFSAERPKGSFSTLEIQRTEQGDSAMYLCASSLSRNTGELFFGEGSRLTVL.

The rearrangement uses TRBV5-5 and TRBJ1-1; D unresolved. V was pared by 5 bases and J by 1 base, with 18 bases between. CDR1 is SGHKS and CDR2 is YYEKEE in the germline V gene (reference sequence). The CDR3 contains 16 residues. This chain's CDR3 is CASRTDPGEGNTEAFF. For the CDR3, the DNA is TGTGCCAGCAGAACAGACCCGGGCGAGGGGAACACTGAAGCTTTCTTT. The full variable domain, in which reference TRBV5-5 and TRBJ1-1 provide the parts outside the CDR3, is DAGVTQSPTHLIKTRGQQVTLRCSPISGHKSVSWYQQVLGQGPQFIFQYYEKEERGRGNFPDRFSARQFPNYSSELNVNALLLGDSALYLCASRTDPGEGNTEAFFGQGTRLTVV.

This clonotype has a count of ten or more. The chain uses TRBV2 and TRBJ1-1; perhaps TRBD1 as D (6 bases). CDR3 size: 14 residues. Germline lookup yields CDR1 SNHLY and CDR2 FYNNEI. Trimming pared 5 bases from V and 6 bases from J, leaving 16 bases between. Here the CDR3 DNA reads TGTGCCAGCAGTTCCGCACAGGGTGGGGCTGAAGCTTTCTTT. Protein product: CASSSAQGGAEAFF.

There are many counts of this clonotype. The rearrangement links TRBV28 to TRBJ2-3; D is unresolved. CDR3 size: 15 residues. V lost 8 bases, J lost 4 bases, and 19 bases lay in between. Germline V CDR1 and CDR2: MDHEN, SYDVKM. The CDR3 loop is CASRREARVADTQYF. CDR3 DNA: TGTGCCAGCCGTCGAGAGGCACGGGTGGCAGATACGCAGTATTTT.

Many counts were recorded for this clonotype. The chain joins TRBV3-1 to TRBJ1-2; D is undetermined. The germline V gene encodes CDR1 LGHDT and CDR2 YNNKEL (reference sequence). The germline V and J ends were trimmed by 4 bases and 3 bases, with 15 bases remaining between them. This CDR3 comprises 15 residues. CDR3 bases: TGTGCCAGCAGCCCGACCCCCCCAAAGGACTATGGCTACACCTTC. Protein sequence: CASSPTPPKDYGYTF. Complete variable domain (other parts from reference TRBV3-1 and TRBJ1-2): DTAVSQTPKYLVTQMGNDKSIKCEQNLGHDTMYWYKQDSKKFLKIMFSYNNKELIINETVPNRFSPKSPDKAHLNLHINSLELGDSAVYFCASSPTPPKDYGYTFGSGTRLTVV.

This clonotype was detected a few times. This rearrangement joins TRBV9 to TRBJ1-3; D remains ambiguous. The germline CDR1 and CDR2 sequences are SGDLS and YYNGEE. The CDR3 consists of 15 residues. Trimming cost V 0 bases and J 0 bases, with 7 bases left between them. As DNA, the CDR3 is TGTGCCAGCAGCGTAGCTGGCCTCTCTGGAAACACCATATATTTT. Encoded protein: CASSVAGLSGNTIYF.

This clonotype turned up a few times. CDR3 bases: TGTGCCAGCAGTGAGGACAGAACTAATTCACCCCTCCACTTT. Translated, it gives CASSEDRTNSPLHF. The V and J genes are TRBV6-1 and TRBJ1-6; D may be TRBD1 (6 bases). V lost 3 bases and J lost 6, with 9 bases in between. The germline V gene encodes CDR1 MNHNS and CDR2 SASEGT. This CDR3 region has 14 residues.

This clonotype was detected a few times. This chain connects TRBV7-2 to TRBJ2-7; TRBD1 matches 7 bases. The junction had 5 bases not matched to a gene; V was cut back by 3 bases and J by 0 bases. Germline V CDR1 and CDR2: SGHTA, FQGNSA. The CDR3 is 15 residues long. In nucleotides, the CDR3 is TGTGCCAGCAGCTTTAAACAGGGGAGCTCCTACGAGCAGTACTTC. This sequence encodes CASSFKQGSSYEQYF.

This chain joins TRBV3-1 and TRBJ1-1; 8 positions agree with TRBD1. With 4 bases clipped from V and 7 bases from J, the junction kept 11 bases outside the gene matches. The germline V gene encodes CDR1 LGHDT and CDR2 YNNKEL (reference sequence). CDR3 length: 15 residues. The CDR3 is CASSPLQGGLGEAFF. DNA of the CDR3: TGTGCCAGCAGCCCATTACAGGGGGGTTTGGGTGAAGCTTTCTTT.

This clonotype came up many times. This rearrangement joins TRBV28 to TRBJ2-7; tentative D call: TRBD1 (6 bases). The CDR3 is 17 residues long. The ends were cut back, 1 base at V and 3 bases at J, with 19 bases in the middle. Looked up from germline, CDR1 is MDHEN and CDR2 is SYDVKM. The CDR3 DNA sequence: TGTGCCAGCAGTTTATTAGCAGGGGCAAGGTTAAACTACGAGCAGTACTTC. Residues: CASSLLAGARLNYEQYF.

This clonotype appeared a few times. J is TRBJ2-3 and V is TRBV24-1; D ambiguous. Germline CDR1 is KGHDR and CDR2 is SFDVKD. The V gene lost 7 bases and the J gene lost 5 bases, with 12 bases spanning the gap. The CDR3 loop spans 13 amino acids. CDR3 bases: TGTGCCACCAGCCTCACTGGTGGAGATACGCAGTATTTT. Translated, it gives CATSLTGGDTQYF.